This T cell receptor (beta chain) is from a study of T-cell reconstitution after alpha-beta-depleted transplantation in children. The CDR3 has 15 residues. The V gene's germline CDR1 is SGHRS and CDR2 YFSETQ. Trimming took 3 bases from V and 4 from J; bases not matched to a gene: 5. Preparation of the TCRbeta library was carried out with unique molecular identifiers. TCRdb processed the PCR reads anew with MiXCR; each CDR3 protein has one entry. The sample holds 750,000 to 950,000 distinct CDR3 sequences, roughly 15% seen once. This rearrangement joins TRBV5-1 to TRBJ2-5, with 11 positions matching TRBD1. The sequenced sample was PBMCs, mostly from graft donor cells, obtained 360 days after TCRalphabeta/CD19-depleted stem cell transplant. This TCR derives from a male patient younger than 18 who had a stem cell transplant for acute lymphoblastic leukemia, so the T cells may come from the graft donor. CDR3 nucleotide sequence: TGCGCCAGCAGCTCGGACAGGGGGCGCCGAGAGACCCAGTACTTC. This translates into CASSSDRGRRETQYF.